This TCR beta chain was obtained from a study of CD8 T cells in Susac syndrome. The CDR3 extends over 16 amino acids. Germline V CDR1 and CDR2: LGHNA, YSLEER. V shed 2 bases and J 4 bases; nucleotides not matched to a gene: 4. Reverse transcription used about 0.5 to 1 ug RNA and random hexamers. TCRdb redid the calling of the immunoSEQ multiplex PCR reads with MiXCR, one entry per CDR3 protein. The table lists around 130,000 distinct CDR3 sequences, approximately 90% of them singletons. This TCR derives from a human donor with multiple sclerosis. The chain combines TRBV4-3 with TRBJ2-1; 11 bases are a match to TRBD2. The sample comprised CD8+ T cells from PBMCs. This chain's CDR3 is CASSQTASGRYNEQFF. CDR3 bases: TGCGCCAGCAGCCAAACTGCTAGCGGGAGGTACAATGAGCAGTTCTTC.